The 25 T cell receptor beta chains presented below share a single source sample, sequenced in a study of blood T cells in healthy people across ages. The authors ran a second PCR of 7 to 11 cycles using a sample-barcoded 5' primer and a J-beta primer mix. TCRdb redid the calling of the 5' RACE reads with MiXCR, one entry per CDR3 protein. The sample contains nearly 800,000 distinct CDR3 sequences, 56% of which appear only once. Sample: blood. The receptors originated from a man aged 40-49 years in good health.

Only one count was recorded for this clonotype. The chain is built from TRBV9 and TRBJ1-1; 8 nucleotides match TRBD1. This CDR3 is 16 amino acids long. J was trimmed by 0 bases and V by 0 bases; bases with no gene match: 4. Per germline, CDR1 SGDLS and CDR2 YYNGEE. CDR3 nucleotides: TGTGCCAGCAGCGTAGGACAGGGGAACATGAACACTGAAGCTTTCTTT. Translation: CASSVGQGNMNTEAFF.

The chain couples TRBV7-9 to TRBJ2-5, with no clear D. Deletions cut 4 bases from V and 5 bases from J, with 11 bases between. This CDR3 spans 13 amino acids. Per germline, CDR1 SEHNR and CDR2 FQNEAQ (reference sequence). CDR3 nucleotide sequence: TGTGCCAGCAGCTCATCAAGTCAGGAGACCCAGTACTTC. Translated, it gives CASSSSSQETQYF.

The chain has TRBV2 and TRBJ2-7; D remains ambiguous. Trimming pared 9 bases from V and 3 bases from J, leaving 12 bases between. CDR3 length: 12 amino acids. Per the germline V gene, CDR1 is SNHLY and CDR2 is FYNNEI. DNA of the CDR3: TGTGCCAGTAAGGGTGGGGTCTACGAGCAGTACTTC. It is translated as CASKGGVYEQYF.

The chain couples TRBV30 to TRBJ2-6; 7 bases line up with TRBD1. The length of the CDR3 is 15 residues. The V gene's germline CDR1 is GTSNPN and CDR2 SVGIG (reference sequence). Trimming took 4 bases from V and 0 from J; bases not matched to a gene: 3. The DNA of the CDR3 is TGTGCCTGGACCACAGGGGTCTCTGGGGCCAACGTCCTGACTTTC. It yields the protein CAWTTGVSGANVLTF.

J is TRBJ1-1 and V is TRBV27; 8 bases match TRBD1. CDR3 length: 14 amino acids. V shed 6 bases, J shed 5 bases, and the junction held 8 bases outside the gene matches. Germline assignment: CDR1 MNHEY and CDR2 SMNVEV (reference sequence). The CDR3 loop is CASRATGGRTEAFF. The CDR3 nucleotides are TGTGCCAGCAGGGCTACAGGGGGGAGGACTGAAGCTTTCTTT.

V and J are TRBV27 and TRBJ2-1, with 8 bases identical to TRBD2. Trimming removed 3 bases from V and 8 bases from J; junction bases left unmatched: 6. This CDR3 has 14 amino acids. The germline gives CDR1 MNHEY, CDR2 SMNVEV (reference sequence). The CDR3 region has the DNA TGTGCCAGCAGTTTTTACGGGAGGGCCGATGAGCAGTTCTTC. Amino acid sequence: CASSFYGRADEQFF.

The CDR3 sequence is CASSPSPTRTGRRETQYF. In DNA, the CDR3 is TGTGCCAGCAGCCCCAGTCCCACCAGGACAGGGAGGAGAGAGACCCAGTACTTC. The chain links TRBV7-2 to TRBJ2-5, with 8 bases fitting TRBD1. The CDR3 covers 18 residues. Germline V CDR1 and CDR2: SGHTA, FQGNSA. After removal of 5 bases from V and 4 bases from J, the junction contained 18 bases not matched to a gene. The variable domain in full, completed from reference TRBV7-2 and TRBJ2-5, reads GAGVSQSPSNKVTEKGKDVELRCDPISGHTALYWYRQSLGQGLEFLIYFQGNSAPDKSGLPSDRFSAERTGGSVSTLTIQRTQQEDSAVYLCASSPSPTRTGRRETQYFGPGTRLLVL.

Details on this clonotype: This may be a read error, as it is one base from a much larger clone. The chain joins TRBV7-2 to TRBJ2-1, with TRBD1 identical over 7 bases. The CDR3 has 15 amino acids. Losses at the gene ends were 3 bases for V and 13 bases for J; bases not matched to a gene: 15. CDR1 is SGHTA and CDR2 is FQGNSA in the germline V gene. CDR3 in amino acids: CASSLWYRGGETQFF. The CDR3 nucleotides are TGTGCCAGCAGCTTGTGGTACAGGGGTGGCGAGACCCAGTTCTTC.

CDR3 loop: CASTPQVNTEAFF. In nucleotides, the CDR3 is TGTGCCAGCACCCCACAGGTGAACACTGAAGCTTTCTTT. The rearrangement joins TRBV28 to TRBJ1-1; D may be TRBD1 (5 bases). CDR1 is MDHEN, CDR2 SYDVKM, per germline. This CDR3 has 13 amino acids. Trimming took off 7 bases at V and 0 bases at J, with 9 bases between the two ends.

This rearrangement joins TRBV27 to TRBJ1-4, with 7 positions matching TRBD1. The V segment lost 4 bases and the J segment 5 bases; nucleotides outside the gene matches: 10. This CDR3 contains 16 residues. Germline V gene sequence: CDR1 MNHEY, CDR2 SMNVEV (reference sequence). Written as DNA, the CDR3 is TGTGCCAGCAGTTCTCTTACAGGGGCCGTGAATGAAAAACTGTTTTTT. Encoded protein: CASSSLTGAVNEKLFF.

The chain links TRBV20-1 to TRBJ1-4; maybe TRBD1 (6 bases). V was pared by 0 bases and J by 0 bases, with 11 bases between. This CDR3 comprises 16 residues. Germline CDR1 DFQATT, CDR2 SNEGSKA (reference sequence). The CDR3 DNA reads TGCAGTGCTAGAGATGGGGACATCTCAACTAATGAAAAACTGTTTTTT. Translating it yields CSARDGDISTNEKLFF.

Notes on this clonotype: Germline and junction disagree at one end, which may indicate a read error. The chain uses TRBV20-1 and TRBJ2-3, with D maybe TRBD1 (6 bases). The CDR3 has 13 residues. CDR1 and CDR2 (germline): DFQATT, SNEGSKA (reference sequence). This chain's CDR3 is CSARQGWADAQYF. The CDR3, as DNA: TGCAGTGCTAGACAGGGGTGGGCAGATGCGCAGTATTTT.

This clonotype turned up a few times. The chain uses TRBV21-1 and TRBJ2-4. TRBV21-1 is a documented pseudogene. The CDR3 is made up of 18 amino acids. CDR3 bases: TGTGCCAGCAGCAAAACGTATCAGGACCTCATATCAAAAAACATTCAGTACTTC. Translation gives CASSKTYQDLISKNIQYF.

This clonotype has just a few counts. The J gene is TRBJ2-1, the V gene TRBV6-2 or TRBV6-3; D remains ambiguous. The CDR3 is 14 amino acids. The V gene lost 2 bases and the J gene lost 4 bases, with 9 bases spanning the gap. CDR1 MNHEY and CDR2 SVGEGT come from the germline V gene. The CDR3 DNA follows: TGTGCCAGCAGTTACAACAGCCTATACAATGAGCAGTTCTTC. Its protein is CASSYNSLYNEQFF.

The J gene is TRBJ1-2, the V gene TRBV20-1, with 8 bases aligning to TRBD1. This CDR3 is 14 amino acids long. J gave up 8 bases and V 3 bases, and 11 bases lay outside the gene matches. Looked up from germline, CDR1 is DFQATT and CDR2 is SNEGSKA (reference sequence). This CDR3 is CSASFPTGVGGYTF. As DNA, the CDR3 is TGCAGTGCTAGTTTTCCGACAGGGGTGGGAGGCTACACCTTC.

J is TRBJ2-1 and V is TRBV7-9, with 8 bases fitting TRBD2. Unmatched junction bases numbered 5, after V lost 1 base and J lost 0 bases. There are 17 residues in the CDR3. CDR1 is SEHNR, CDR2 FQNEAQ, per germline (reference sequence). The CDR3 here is CASSLEWRGVSYNEQFF. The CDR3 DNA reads TGTGCCAGCAGCTTAGAATGGCGGGGGGTCTCCTACAATGAGCAGTTCTTC.

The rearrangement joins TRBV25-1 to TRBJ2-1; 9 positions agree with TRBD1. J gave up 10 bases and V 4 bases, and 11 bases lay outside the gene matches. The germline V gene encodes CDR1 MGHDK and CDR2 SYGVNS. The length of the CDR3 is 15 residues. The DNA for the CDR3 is TGTGCCAGCAGTGGGGACAGGGTGTGGATCGGCGAGCAGTTCTTC. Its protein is CASSGDRVWIGEQFF.

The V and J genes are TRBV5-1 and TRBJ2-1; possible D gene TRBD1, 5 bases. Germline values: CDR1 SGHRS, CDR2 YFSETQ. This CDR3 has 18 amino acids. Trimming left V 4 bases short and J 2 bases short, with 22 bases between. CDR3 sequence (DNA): TGCGCCAGCAGCATGGTCCCCACTCAGGGTCTGGCCTACAATGAGCAGTTCTTC. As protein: CASSMVPTQGLAYNEQFF.

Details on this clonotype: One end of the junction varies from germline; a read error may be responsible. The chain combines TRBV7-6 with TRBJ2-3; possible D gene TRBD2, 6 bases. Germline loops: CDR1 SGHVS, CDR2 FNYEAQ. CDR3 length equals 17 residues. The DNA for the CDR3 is TGTGCCAGCAGCTTAGGTTCGGGGGTGTCTAGCACAGATACTCAGTATTTT. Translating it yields CASSLGSGVSSTDTQYF.

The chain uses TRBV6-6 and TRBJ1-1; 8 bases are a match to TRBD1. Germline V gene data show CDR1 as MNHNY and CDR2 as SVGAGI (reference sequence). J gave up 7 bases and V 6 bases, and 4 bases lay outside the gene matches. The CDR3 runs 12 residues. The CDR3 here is CASREGQGEAFF. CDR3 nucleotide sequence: TGTGCCAGCAGGGAAGGACAGGGTGAAGCTTTCTTT.

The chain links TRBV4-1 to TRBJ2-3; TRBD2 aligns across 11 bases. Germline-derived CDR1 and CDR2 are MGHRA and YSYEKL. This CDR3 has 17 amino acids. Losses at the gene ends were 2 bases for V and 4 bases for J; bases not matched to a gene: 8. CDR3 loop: CASSQIRLAGSADTQYF. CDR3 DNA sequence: TGCGCCAGCAGCCAAATCAGACTAGCGGGGAGCGCAGATACGCAGTATTTT.

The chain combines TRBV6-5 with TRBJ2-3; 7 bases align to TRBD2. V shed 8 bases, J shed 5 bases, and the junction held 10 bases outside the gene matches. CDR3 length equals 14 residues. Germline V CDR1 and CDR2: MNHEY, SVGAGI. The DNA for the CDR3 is TGTGCCAGCTTAGAAAGCGGGGCGGGAGATACGCAGTATTTT. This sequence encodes CASLESGAGDTQYF.

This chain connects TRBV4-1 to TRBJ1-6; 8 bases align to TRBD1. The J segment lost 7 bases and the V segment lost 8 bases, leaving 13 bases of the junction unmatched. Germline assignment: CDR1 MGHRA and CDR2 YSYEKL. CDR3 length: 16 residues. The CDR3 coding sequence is TGCGCCAGCCGCACGAGGGTCCAGGGGGCCAATTCACCCCTCCACTTT. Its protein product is CASRTRVQGANSPLHF.

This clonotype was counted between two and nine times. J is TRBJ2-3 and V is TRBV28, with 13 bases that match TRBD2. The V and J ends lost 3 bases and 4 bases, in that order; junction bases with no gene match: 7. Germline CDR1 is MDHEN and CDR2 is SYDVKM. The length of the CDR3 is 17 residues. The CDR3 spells CASSFPGLAGSSDTQYF. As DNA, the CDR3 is TGTGCCAGCAGTTTTCCGGGACTAGCGGGGTCCTCAGATACGCAGTATTTT. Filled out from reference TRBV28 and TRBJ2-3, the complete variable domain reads DVKVTQSSRYLVKRTGEKVFLECVQDMDHENMFWYRQDPGLGLRLIYFSYDVKMKEKGDIPEGYSVSREKKERFSLILESASTNQTSMYLCASSFPGLAGSSDTQYFGPGTRLTVL.

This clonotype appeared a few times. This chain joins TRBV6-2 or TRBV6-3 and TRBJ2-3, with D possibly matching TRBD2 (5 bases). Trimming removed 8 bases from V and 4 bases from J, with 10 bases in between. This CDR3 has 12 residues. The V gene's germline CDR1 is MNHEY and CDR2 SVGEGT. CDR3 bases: TGTGCCAGCCGGGGAGTCCCAGATACGCAGTATTTT. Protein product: CASRGVPDTQYF.